The T cell receptor beta chain described here comes from a study of blood T cell repertoires in COVID-19. In the study overall: The origin of the acute and convalescent COVID-19 samples was the United States, Italy and Spain. Sources were T cells, B-cell-depleted T cells, or PBMCs; the material itself was cDNA or gDNA.

As originally analysed: Estimation of nucleated cell counts relied on the amplification of reference gene primers. TCRdb's copy holds only in-frame clones and misses some; the assay was immunoSEQ multiplex PCR. D and trimming were read from the DNA, whereas the V and J calls and clone size are those reported in that table. This sample yields 95,000 to 110,000 clones, of which roughly 90% are seen a single time; approximately 3.4% belongs to the top ten. The V end was cut by 10 bases, the J end by 2 bases, with 15 bases between. The CDR3 has 13 residues. Per the germline V gene, CDR1 is LNHNV and CDR2 is YYDKDF (reference sequence).

The TCR originated in an older woman with acute or convalescent COVID-19. The chain carries TRBV15 and TRBJ2-7; D perhaps matches TRBD2 (5 bases). The sequenced sample was peripheral blood. The CDR3 DNA is TGTGCCATCCGGAAGGATAGCGCCTACGAGCAGTACGTC. It yields the protein CAIRKDSAYEQYV.